This TCR beta chain was sequenced during a study of shared clonotypes between healthy human individuals (dated by TCRdb to 2019 to 2021). Study-wide context: A couple of women and a few men aged 18 to 49 years were included in the cohort. To increase sequencing depth and limit assay-specific biases, different laboratories used diverse techniques to prepare libraries and sequence TCR repertoires. To estimate repertoire size and how much clonotypes are shared between individuals, the study performed deep sequencing of blood TCR repertoires from 4 to 6 healthy adults. For each donor, CD4 naive and CD4 memory were each run on three plates, CD8 naive on two plates, and CD8 memory on one plate. Each donor's leukapheresis produced roughly between about 0.8 and 8.9 billion PBMCs. Paper-wide results and their limitations: Compared with non-shared clonotypes, clonotypes shared by all four sorted-subset donors had higher generation probabilities. Pairwise subsampling led to the expectation that sequencing depth would affect the degree of clonotype sharing among donors. When several donors were compared, the shared fraction of clonotypes was 5% to 6.5% for naive CD4, around 3.5% for naive CD8, 2% to 2.5% for memory CD4, and 0.35% to 0.5% for memory CD8. Incomplete sequencing was indicated by rarefaction of sorted-subset datasets, despite the large sequencing depth. Naive subsets generally had larger estimated clonotype richness than memory subsets did. Sampling was restricted to blood, and TCR repertoires in tissues likely differ from the TCR repertoires found in blood. Because the study included only a small number of donors, the genetic and exposure-history diversity represented was limited.

With regard to this clone: Its target antigen remains unknown. Base quality data are lacking; no much larger clone is found one base away.

Healthy HIV-negative adults with no recently reported acute infections or vaccinations were included as donors. Only Caucasian adults living in Nashville, Tennessee, USA were represented among the donors. CD4+ T cells were enriched by magnetic negative selection; naive cells were then positively selected on CD45RA, and the negative fraction formed the memory subset. Blood was obtained by leukapheresis, after which PBMCs were separated by Ficoll-Histopaque density gradient centrifugation and cryopreserved in liquid nitrogen vapor phase. Analytical flow cytometry was used to check the purity and quantity of every magnetically sorted T cell population. Genomic DNA was isolated from each sorted fraction and quantified by UV absorbance on a Nanodrop 2000c. CDR3 length: 13 amino acids, cysteine to phenylalanine. Only the CDR3 region is kept as DNA, spanning 39 bases read in frame from base 1. The germline V gene yields SGHRS for CDR1 and YFSETQ for CDR2. The junction shows trimming of 7 bases on V and 3 bases on J, and the gene matches do not reach 2 bases of it.

Using the deep immunoSEQ assay, multiplex PCR amplified TCR CDR3 regions from genomic DNA. Extracted genomic DNA from each cell subset was distributed evenly across all wells of several immunoSEQ 96-well plates, and each plate was treated as a replicate. For sorted subsets, 200 ng of genomic DNA, equivalent to 30,000 or so T cell genomes, went into each replicate PCR. Purified libraries were quantified with a Qubit 3.0 fluorometer, sized on a Bioanalyzer 2100, and re-quantified with the KAPA Library Quantification kit. A separate single-read 150-cycle Illumina NextSeq 550 flow cell was used to sequence each immunoSEQ 96-well plate. Under the source paper's analysis protocol: Because only junctional sequences without quality scores were contained in the immunoSEQ output, filtering matching that applied to full-length reads could not be performed. To assign V/J genes and CDR3, sequences were annotated using PyIR, a Python wrapper for IgBLAST v1.9, with IMGT germline references. Reads were removed for weak V/J assignments (E-value above 1e-6), missing CDR3, stop codons, out-of-frame junctions, or ambiguous translated residues. A V3J clonotype was defined by an identical inferred V gene, J gene, and CDR3 amino acid sequence. Percentage overlap between repertoires was calculated by dividing the number of shared unique clonotypes by the size of the smaller repertoire. RTK rarefaction, the Chao1 estimator, and Recon v2.1 estimates of unobserved clonotypes were used to assess repertoire richness. OLGA was used to compute generation probabilities for all TCRbeta clonotypes that the gDNA method yielded from a few donors. Drawn from immuneACCESS, this table holds only the in-frame rearrangements with V and J called that TCRdb kept. Clones are partly lost; checked studies trace under half to an unresolved V gene and leave the rest unexplained. That table is the source of V, J and clone size, and D and trimming were worked out from the DNA. The sample records 2 million to 3 million clones, around nine tenths of which are singletons. Of the sample, 0.13% to 0.15% falls within the top ten clones.

Source material: naive CD4+ T cells sorted from blood. This sample's cell subset or site label indicates: CD45RA+ positively selected. This sequence originates from a man between 18 and 29 years old in good health. Here the chain combines TRBV5-1 and TRBJ2-1; the junction holds 9 bases that match TRBD1. The CDR3 here reads CASRTGDYNEQFF. The nucleotide sequence reads TGCGCCAGCCGGACAGGGGACTACAATGAGCAGTTCTTC.